This is a list of T cell receptor beta chains from one sample in a study of T cell responses to AZD1222 COVID-19 vaccine. Profiled with immunoSEQ multiplex PCR; TCRdb holds only in-frame clones, not every one. The sample includes about 100,000 clones, 70% to 90% seen only once; the top ten take approximately 1.3%. Here the sequenced sample was peripheral blood, taken on day 0 of AZD1222 vaccination. The receptors here all came from an adult in good health. Both conserved end residues are part of each CDR3. A D gene is named only where the DNA matches it firmly. Some rows mark clone size as missing; the rest say once, few, many or name a class of expanded clone.

j_gene: TRBJ1-2
v_gene: TRBV7-2
d_gene: TRBD1
abundance: -
CDR3nt: TGTGCCAGCAGCTTAGAGGCAGGGGGCTATGGCTACACCTTC
CDR3aa: CASSLEAGGYGYTF

j_gene: TRBJ2-1
v_gene: TRBV28
d_gene: TRBD2
abundance: -
CDR3nt: TGTGCCAGCAGTTTTTCGGGACTAGCGGACAATGAGCAGTTCTTC
CDR3aa: CASSFSGLADNEQFF

j_gene: TRBJ1-2
v_gene: TRBV4-1
d_gene: -
abundance: -
CDR3nt: TGCGCCAGCAGCCAAGATGACCGGGGCCCCTATGGCTACACCTTC
CDR3aa: CASSQDDRGPYGYTF

j_gene: TRBJ1-1
v_gene: TRBV5-1
d_gene: -
abundance: -
CDR3nt: TGCGCCAGCAGACAGGAGACTGAAGCTTTCTTT
CDR3aa: CASRQETEAFF

j_gene: TRBJ2-7
v_gene: TRBV18
d_gene: -
abundance: -
CDR3nt: TGTGCCAGCTCACCGTGGGACGGCTCCTACGAGCAGTACTTC
CDR3aa: CASSPWDGSYEQYF

j_gene: TRBJ1-1
v_gene: TRBV18
d_gene: TRBD1
abundance: -
CDR3nt: TGTGCCAGCTCTCGACAGGGCCCTGAAGCTTTCTTT
CDR3aa: CASSRQGPEAFF

j_gene: TRBJ2-2
v_gene: TRBV6-6
d_gene: TRBD1
abundance: -
CDR3nt: TGTGCCAGCAGAAACGGACGACAGGGGAAGACCGGGGAGCTGTTTTTT
CDR3aa: CASRNGRQGKTGELFF

j_gene: TRBJ2-1
v_gene: TRBV5-4
d_gene: TRBD2
abundance: -
CDR3nt: TGTGCCAGCAGCGCAAGACTAGCGGGCAATGAGCAGTTCTTC
CDR3aa: CASSARLAGNEQFF

j_gene: TRBJ1-2
v_gene: TRBV29-1
d_gene: -
abundance: -
CDR3nt: TGCAGCGGAGGGGTCACGGAATTTAGCTACACCTTC
CDR3aa: CSGGVTEFSYTF

j_gene: TRBJ2-7
v_gene: TRBV7-9
d_gene: -
abundance: -
CDR3nt: TGTGCCAGCAGCCCTTGGGACGGCGGCCGCGAGCAGTACTTC
CDR3aa: CASSPWDGGREQYF

j_gene: TRBJ2-5
v_gene: TRBV18
d_gene: -
abundance: -
CDR3nt: TGTGCCAGCTCTCTCGAACAGGGCCGGGGAGAGACCCAGTACTTC
CDR3aa: CASSLEQGRGETQYF

j_gene: TRBJ2-7
v_gene: TRBV12-3/TRBV12-4
d_gene: -
abundance: -
CDR3nt: TGTGCCAGCAGTTTTGGGACATACGAGCAGTACTTC
CDR3aa: CASSFGTYEQYF

j_gene: TRBJ1-2
v_gene: TRBV12-3/TRBV12-4
d_gene: -
abundance: few
CDR3nt: TGTGCCAGCAGTTTTAAGGGGGACTATGGCTACACCTTC
CDR3aa: CASSFKGDYGYTF

j_gene: TRBJ2-1
v_gene: TRBV28
d_gene: TRBD2
abundance: -
CDR3nt: TGTGCCAGCAGTTTATGGTTTACTAGCGGGAGCTCCTACAATGAGCAGTTCTTC
CDR3aa: CASSLWFTSGSSYNEQFF

j_gene: TRBJ1-1
v_gene: TRBV28
d_gene: -
abundance: -
CDR3nt: TGTGCCAGCAGGCCTCGCCGACAGACTGTGGCTTTCTTT
CDR3aa: CASRPRRQTVAFF

j_gene: TRBJ1-2
v_gene: TRBV4-2
d_gene: TRBD1
abundance: -
CDR3nt: TGTGCCAGCGGCCAGCGGGACAGGGGATCCCATGGCTACACCTTC
CDR3aa: CASGQRDRGSHGYTF

j_gene: TRBJ1-5
v_gene: TRBV18
d_gene: -
abundance: -
CDR3nt: TGTGCCAGCTCACCAGGGGCCCCACCTAGCAATCAGCCCCAGCATTTT
CDR3aa: CASSPGAPPSNQPQHF

j_gene: TRBJ2-6
v_gene: TRBV25-1
d_gene: -
abundance: once
CDR3nt: TGTGCCAGCAGTGAATCTGGGGCCAACGTCCTGACTTTC
CDR3aa: CASSESGANVLTF

j_gene: TRBJ1-2
v_gene: TRBV5-5
d_gene: TRBD1
abundance: once
CDR3nt: TGTGCCAGCAGCTTGAGACAGGGGAACTATGGCTACACCTTC
CDR3aa: CASSLRQGNYGYTF

j_gene: TRBJ2-6
v_gene: TRBV7-8
d_gene: TRBD2
abundance: -
CDR3nt: TGTGCCAGCAGCTTACTTTTTAGCGGGAGGGCCAGAGTTGGGGCCAACGTCCTGACTTTC
CDR3aa: CASSLLFSGRARVGANVLTF

j_gene: TRBJ1-1
v_gene: TRBV30
d_gene: TRBD1
abundance: -
CDR3nt: TGTGCCTGGGCAAGGACAGGGGTTGAAGCTTTCTTT
CDR3aa: CAWARTGVEAFF

j_gene: TRBJ2-1
v_gene: TRBV7-6
d_gene: TRBD2
abundance: -
CDR3nt: TGTGCCAGCAGCTCCGGGACTAGCGGGAGGAATGAGCAGTTCTTC
CDR3aa: CASSSGTSGRNEQFF

j_gene: TRBJ1-1
v_gene: TRBV3-1/TRBV3-2
d_gene: TRBD1
abundance: -
CDR3nt: TGTGCCAGCAGCCAAGGACAGGGCACTGAAGCTTTCTTT
CDR3aa: CASSQGQGTEAFF

j_gene: TRBJ1-6
v_gene: TRBV28
d_gene: -
abundance: -
CDR3nt: TGTGCCAGCAGTCCCCGATGGGGGGGTAATTCACCCCTCCACTTT
CDR3aa: CASSPRWGGNSPLHF

j_gene: TRBJ1-2
v_gene: TRBV30
d_gene: TRBD1
abundance: -
CDR3nt: TGTGCCTGGAGTGCCTACAGGGGGCATGGCTACACCTTC
CDR3aa: CAWSAYRGHGYTF

j_gene: TRBJ1-1
v_gene: TRBV28
d_gene: -
abundance: -
CDR3nt: TGTGCCAGCAGTCCCTATAGGCAGGGGCTGAACACTGAAGCTTTCTTT
CDR3aa: CASSPYRQGLNTEAFF

j_gene: TRBJ2-3
v_gene: TRBV2
d_gene: TRBD2
abundance: few
CDR3nt: TGTGCCAGCAGGGCTACCCTAGCGGGAGGGGACACAGATACGCAGTATTTT
CDR3aa: CASRATLAGGDTDTQYF

j_gene: TRBJ1-6
v_gene: TRBV6-5
d_gene: TRBD1
abundance: -
CDR3nt: TGTGCCAGCAGTTCCGGGACAGCTAATTCACCCCTCCACTTT
CDR3aa: CASSSGTANSPLHF

j_gene: TRBJ1-1
v_gene: TRBV6-5
d_gene: -
abundance: few
CDR3nt: TGTGCCAGCAGGCCCGCTGACACTGAAGCTTTCTTT
CDR3aa: CASRPADTEAFF

j_gene: TRBJ2-1
v_gene: TRBV5-1
d_gene: -
abundance: -
CDR3nt: TGCGCCAGCAGCTTGGTTCAGGGCTACAATGAGCAGTTCTTC
CDR3aa: CASSLVQGYNEQFF

j_gene: TRBJ2-1
v_gene: TRBV5-1
d_gene: TRBD1
abundance: -
CDR3nt: TGCGCCAGCAGCTTGGGGGGACAGAGCTCCTACAATGAGCAGTTCTTC
CDR3aa: CASSLGGQSSYNEQFF

j_gene: TRBJ2-7
v_gene: TRBV9
d_gene: -
abundance: -
CDR3nt: TGTGCCAGCAGCGTACGGTTGGGCCCCTACGAGCAGTACTTC
CDR3aa: CASSVRLGPYEQYF

j_gene: TRBJ1-4
v_gene: TRBV30
d_gene: -
abundance: -
CDR3nt: TGTGCCTGGTCAACTGGGGGGAAGGGGAATGAAAAACTGTTTTTT
CDR3aa: CAWSTGGKGNEKLFF

j_gene: TRBJ1-1
v_gene: TRBV30
d_gene: TRBD1
abundance: -
CDR3nt: TGTGCCTGGAGCGATTGGGTGGAGGAGGGACAGCCGCTACCTTTCTTT
CDR3aa: CAWSDWVEEGQPLPFF

j_gene: TRBJ1-3
v_gene: TRBV30
d_gene: TRBD1
abundance: -
CDR3nt: TGTGCCTATGACAGGGTCTCTGGAAACACCATATATTTT
CDR3aa: CAYDRVSGNTIYF

j_gene: TRBJ2-5
v_gene: TRBV7-2
d_gene: -
abundance: -
CDR3nt: TGTGCCAGCAGCTTAGCGGGGCAGGGGGAGACCCAGTACTTC
CDR3aa: CASSLAGQGETQYF

j_gene: TRBJ2-2
v_gene: TRBV27
d_gene: -
abundance: -
CDR3nt: TGTGCAGTTGAGGGTCCGAACACCGGGGAGCTGTTTTTT
CDR3aa: CAVEGPNTGELFF

j_gene: TRBJ1-1
v_gene: TRBV7-3
d_gene: -
abundance: -
CDR3nt: TGTGCCAGCAGCCCCGGCAGGGGCACTGAAGCTTTCTTT
CDR3aa: CASSPGRGTEAFF

j_gene: TRBJ1-2
v_gene: TRBV28
d_gene: -
abundance: -
CDR3nt: TGTGCCAGCAGAGAGACAGCCAGCTATGGCTACACCTTC
CDR3aa: CASRETASYGYTF

j_gene: TRBJ2-7
v_gene: TRBV5-8
d_gene: TRBD2
abundance: -
CDR3nt: TGTGCCAGCAGCTTGGAGGGCGGCGGGGGCTCCTACGAGCAGTACTTC
CDR3aa: CASSLEGGGGSYEQYF

j_gene: TRBJ1-5
v_gene: TRBV19
d_gene: TRBD1
abundance: -
CDR3nt: TGTGCCAGTAGTGGGACAGGGGGTGTTGATCAGCCCCAGCATTTT
CDR3aa: CASSGTGGVDQPQHF

j_gene: TRBJ1-5
v_gene: TRBV5-1
d_gene: TRBD1
abundance: -
CDR3nt: TGCGCCAGCAGCTTGGCCGGACAGGGTAATCAGCCCCAGCATTTT
CDR3aa: CASSLAGQGNQPQHF

j_gene: TRBJ2-3
v_gene: TRBV19
d_gene: TRBD1
abundance: -
CDR3nt: TGTGCCAGTAGTATCGACAGGGCCACAGATACGCAGTATTTT
CDR3aa: CASSIDRATDTQYF

j_gene: TRBJ1-2
v_gene: TRBV27
d_gene: -
abundance: -
CDR3nt: TGTGCCAGCAGTCCCCTCTACACTAGGTTTCTCCCCGCTGGCTACACCTTC
CDR3aa: CASSPLYTRFLPAGYTF

j_gene: TRBJ2-5
v_gene: TRBV28
d_gene: -
abundance: -
CDR3nt: TGTGCCAGCAGTCCCCAATTTGGGACCCAGTACTTC
CDR3aa: CASSPQFGTQYF

j_gene: TRBJ1-5
v_gene: TRBV11-2
d_gene: -
abundance: -
CDR3nt: TGTGCCAGCAGCTTAGGCGAGGGGCAGCCCCAGCATTTT
CDR3aa: CASSLGEGQPQHF

j_gene: TRBJ1-2
v_gene: TRBV30
d_gene: -
abundance: -
CDR3nt: TGTGCCTGGAGTGCGGGCGGCGCACAGACATATGGCTACACCTTC
CDR3aa: CAWSAGGAQTYGYTF

j_gene: TRBJ1-3
v_gene: TRBV7-2
d_gene: -
abundance: -
CDR3nt: TGTGCCAGCAGCTTAGTGGGCCCCGAGACTGGAAACACCATATATTTT
CDR3aa: CASSLVGPETGNTIYF

j_gene: TRBJ1-1
v_gene: TRBV28
d_gene: TRBD1
abundance: once
CDR3nt: TGTGCCAGCAGACCAGGGGGCCTGACTGAAGCTTTCTTT
CDR3aa: CASRPGGLTEAFF

j_gene: TRBJ1-5
v_gene: TRBV19
d_gene: TRBD1
abundance: -
CDR3nt: TGTGCCAGTAGATCGACAGGGGGCCCCGATCAGCCCCAGCATTTT
CDR3aa: CASRSTGGPDQPQHF

j_gene: TRBJ1-1
v_gene: TRBV12-5
d_gene: -
abundance: -
CDR3nt: TGTGCTAGTGGTTTGGAGGAGGGCACTGAAGCTTTCTTT
CDR3aa: CASGLEEGTEAFF

j_gene: TRBJ2-3
v_gene: TRBV4-3
d_gene: -
abundance: -
CDR3nt: TGCGCCAGCAGCCAGGGAGGAGCTAGCACAGATACGCAGTATTTT
CDR3aa: CASSQGGASTDTQYF

j_gene: TRBJ2-1
v_gene: TRBV4-1
d_gene: -
abundance: -
CDR3nt: TGCGCCAGCAGCCAAGATGCTGAGACCAGGTTCTTC
CDR3aa: CASSQDAETRFF